This T cell receptor (beta chain) comes out of a study of breast tumors, draining lymph nodes, adjacent tissues (dated by TCRdb to about 2016). The study in broad terms: In breast cancer patients, the study compared the TCR beta repertoires of tumor, adjacent nontumor tissue and axillary lymph nodes. In human breast cancer, the study set out to evaluate how tumor, surrounding tissue and draining lymph node repertoires relate to one another and whether T cells may move between these sites.

V ends up 6 bases short and J 3 bases short, with an unmatched junction base count of 5. The CDR3, cysteine through phenylalanine, is 16 amino acids long. Of the read, only the CDR3 DNA is kept; its 48 bases are in frame from base 1. The sequencer listed for this sample is Illumina HiSeq 2000. Multiplex PCR amplification was used to build the TCR beta chain libraries. High-throughput sequencing was used to analyze the amplified TCR beta chain products. In TCRdb, the public reads were trimmed at Q25 with fastp and aligned with MiXCR, with productive beta chains retained. Each entry is one CDR3 protein sequence, shown with its most common DNA and genes. The sample table records over 70,000 distinct CDR3 sequences; approximately 28% of these occur just once. Together, the top ten hold 8.1% of the sample. This clonotype was seen repeatedly, ten times or more. Its recognized antigen is unknown. Base qualities are not at hand, and no much larger clone is one base apart.

The axillary draining lymph nodes of breast cancer patients were the source of the lymph node samples. Overall study outcomes, separate from this receptor: Tumor T-cell repertoires showed less diversity than lymph node repertoires and more diversity than nontumor tissue repertoires, and tumor T-cell repertoires showed preferential V and J gene usage. The data were considered consistent with the idea that most tumor T cells come from the lymph node and then expand in tumor tissue. The study presented the conclusion that tumor T cells originate in lymph nodes as consistent with a hypothesis, not as something directly demonstrated. The similarity between tumor and nontumor tissue repertoires was significantly greater in luminal-like breast cancer than in basal-like breast cancer.

The V and J segments used are TRBV12-3 or TRBV12-4 and TRBJ2-1; 13 middle bases align to TRBD2. What was sequenced was axillary lymph node tissue. The source is a female donor with breast cancer. Some clones in this sample may be carry-over from other donors' samples. The sequence in DNA is TGTGCCAGCAGACGACTAGCGGGAGGCCTCTACAATGAGCAGTTCTTC. It translates to CASRRLAGGLYNEQFF.